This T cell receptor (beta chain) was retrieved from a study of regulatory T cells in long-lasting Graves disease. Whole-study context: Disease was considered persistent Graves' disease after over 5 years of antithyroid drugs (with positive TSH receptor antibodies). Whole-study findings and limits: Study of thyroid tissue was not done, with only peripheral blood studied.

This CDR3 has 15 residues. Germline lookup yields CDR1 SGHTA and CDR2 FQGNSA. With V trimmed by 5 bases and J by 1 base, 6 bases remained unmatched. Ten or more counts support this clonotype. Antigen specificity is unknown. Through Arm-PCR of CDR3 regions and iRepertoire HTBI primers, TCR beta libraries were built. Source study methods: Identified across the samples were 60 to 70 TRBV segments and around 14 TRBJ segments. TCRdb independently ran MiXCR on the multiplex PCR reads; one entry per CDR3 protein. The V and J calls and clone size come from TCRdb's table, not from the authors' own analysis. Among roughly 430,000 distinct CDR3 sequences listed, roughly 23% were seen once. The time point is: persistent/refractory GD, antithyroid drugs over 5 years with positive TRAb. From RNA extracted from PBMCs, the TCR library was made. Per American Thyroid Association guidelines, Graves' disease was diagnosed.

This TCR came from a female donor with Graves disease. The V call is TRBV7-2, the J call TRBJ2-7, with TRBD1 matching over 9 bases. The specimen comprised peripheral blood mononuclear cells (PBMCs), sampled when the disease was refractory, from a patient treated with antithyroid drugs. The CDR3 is CASSLTGQGSYEQYF. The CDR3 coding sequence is TGTGCCAGCAGCCTCACCGGACAGGGGTCCTACGAGCAGTACTTC.